One and the same sample provided the 5 T cell receptor beta chains below, sequenced in a study of T cells in Graves' hyperthyroidism and ophthalmopathy. RNA transcripts were the template for amplifying TCR beta CDR3 regions. With the HTBI primer set, the TCR CDR3 went through a first round of RT-PCR. TCRdb fed the multiplex PCR reads into MiXCR, producing one record per CDR3 protein. This sample has under 750,000 distinct CDR3 sequences, with over 15% found just once. Material for sequencing was blood. These TCRs come from a woman between 50 and 59 years old with Graves' hyperthyroidism that later progressed to Graves' ophthalmopathy.

This clonotype was seen repeatedly, ten times or more. The CDR3 sequence is CASGWGGDREETQYF. DNA for the CDR3: TGTGCTAGTGGCTGGGGCGGGGACAGGGAAGAGACCCAGTACTTC. The chain combines TRBV12-5 with TRBJ2-5, with TRBD1 identical over 9 bases. The CDR3 has 15 residues. V shed 6 bases and J 3 bases; nucleotides not matched to a gene: 8. Germline V gene lookup returns CDR1 LGHNT and CDR2 FRNRAP.

At least ten counts were recorded for this clonotype. This chain connects TRBV12-3 or TRBV12-4 to TRBJ1-1, with TRBD1 identical over 8 bases. This CDR3 has 14 residues. J gave up 7 bases and V 5 bases, and 9 bases lay outside the gene matches. Here the CDR3 DNA reads TGTGCCAGCAGTGGCACAGGGGGAGCGGGTGAAGCTTTCTTT. It is translated as CASSGTGGAGEAFF.

The J gene is TRBJ1-2, the V gene TRBV4-1, with unresolved D. This CDR3 contains 13 residues. Trimming pared 1 base from V and 7 bases from J, leaving 10 bases between. Germline CDR1 and CDR2: MGHRA and YSYEKL. The CDR3 sequence: CASSQGPRGGYTF. The CDR3, as DNA: TGCGCCAGCAGCCAAGGCCCTCGAGGTGGCTACACCTTC.

This clonotype was recorded many times. V and J are TRBV6-1 and TRBJ1-2; 8 bases match TRBD1. The CDR3 totals 16 residues. The germline V gene encodes CDR1 MNHNS and CDR2 SASEGT. J was trimmed by 4 bases and V by 5 bases; bases with no gene match: 12. The CDR3 loop is CASSSHLRTGTYGYTF. In nucleotides, the CDR3 is TGTGCCAGCAGTTCTCATCTTAGGACAGGGACCTATGGCTACACCTTC.

This chain links TRBV10-3 with TRBJ2-1; D uncertain. The CDR3 totals 14 residues. V was pared by 6 bases and J by 7 bases, with 16 bases between. Germline lookup yields CDR1 ENHRY and CDR2 SYGVKD. CDR3 in amino acids: CAIRDHYSPNEQFF. DNA of the CDR3: TGTGCCATCAGAGACCACTACTCTCCGAATGAGCAGTTCTTC.